A selection of T cell receptor beta chains follows, all from one sample in a study of cytomegalovirus exposure and HLA in healthy donors. Here immunoSEQ multiplex PCR was the method, and the copy in TCRdb shows in-frame clones only, minus some. Counted here are about 140,000 clones, around 57% occurring once; the ten biggest clones make up about 1.8%. Source material: PBMCs. These receptor sequences come from a male donor in good health and CMV-seronegative. Both conserved end residues are part of each CDR3. D genes are given only for firm matches. Part of the rows lack a size; the others show once, few, many or a class for expanded clones.

d_call j_call v_call clone_size cdr3_aa cdr3_nt
NA TRBJ1-2 TRBV10-3 few CAISESAFYGYTF TGTGCCATCAGTGAGTCAGCGTTCTATGGCTACACCTTC
NA TRBJ1-2 TRBV19 few CASRPDSNYGYTF TGTGCCAGTAGACCGGACAGTAACTATGGCTACACCTTC
NA TRBJ1-6 TRBV7-2 NA CASTVVLGGNSPLHF TGTGCCAGCACCGTCGTCTTGGGGGGTAATTCACCCCTCCACTTT
NA TRBJ1-1 TRBV5-4 few CASSSHTNTEAFF TGTGCCAGCAGCTCTCACACGAACACTGAAGCTTTCTTT
NA TRBJ2-3 TRBV5-1 NA CASSLGTFGGTDTQYF TGCGCCAGCAGCTTGGGGACATTCGGCGGCACAGATACGCAGTATTTT
NA TRBJ1-1 TRBV6-5 NA CASSTGSGTEAFF TGTGCCAGCAGTACAGGGTCGGGGACTGAAGCTTTCTTT
TRBD1 TRBJ2-2 TRBV5-1 NA CASSLGQGNTGELFF TGCGCCAGCAGCCTGGGACAGGGGAACACCGGGGAGCTGTTTTTT
TRBD1 TRBJ1-1 TRBV18 once CASRPGQGGMNTEAFF TGTGCCAGCCGACCGGGACAGGGGGGTATGAACACTGAAGCTTTCTTT
TRBD2 TRBJ2-5 TRBV5-4 NA CASSLTRGGAQETQYF TGTGCCAGCAGCTTGACTCGCGGGGGGGCCCAAGAGACCCAGTACTTC
NA TRBJ1-5 TRBV6-5 NA CASSYSYGNNQPQHF TGTGCCAGCAGTTACTCGTACGGGAACAATCAGCCCCAGCATTTT
NA TRBJ2-5 TRBV29-1 NA CSVEGSSQETQYF TGCAGCGTTGAGGGTAGCAGCCAAGAGACCCAGTACTTC
NA TRBJ2-7 TRBV29-1 NA CSVGPGSSYEQYF TGCAGCGTTGGCCCAGGAAGCTCCTACGAGCAGTACTTC
NA TRBJ2-1 TRBV28 NA CASSLGQDDEQFF TGTGCCAGCAGTCTTGGACAAGACGATGAGCAGTTCTTC
TRBD2 TRBJ2-5 TRBV5-6 once CASSFPQLAPTGETQYF TGTGCCAGCAGCTTTCCCCAACTAGCGCCGACCGGGGAGACCCAGTACTTC
TRBD1 TRBJ1-2 TRBV5-1 NA CASSVGTALGGYTF TGCGCCAGCAGCGTTGGGACAGCCTTGGGGGGCTACACCTTC
TRBD1 TRBJ1-5 TRBV27 NA CASGYRGGNQPQHF TGTGCCAGCGGCTACAGGGGCGGCAATCAGCCCCAGCATTTT
NA TRBJ1-5 TRBV5-1 NA CASSTGTIDQPQHF TGCGCCAGTTCCACAGGGACAATTGATCAGCCCCAGCATTTT
NA TRBJ2-1 TRBV5-1 NA CASSFGASSYNEQFF TGCGCCAGCAGCTTCGGAGCCAGCTCCTACAATGAGCAGTTCTTC
TRBD1 TRBJ1-1 TRBV7-2 NA CASSYKGQHTEAFF TGTGCCAGCAGTTATAAGGGACAGCACACTGAAGCTTTCTTT
NA TRBJ2-3 TRBV7-3 NA CASSFSLHGPDRSTDTQYF TGTGCCAGCAGCTTTTCCCTACACGGACCTGACAGGAGCACAGATACGCAGTATTTT
NA TRBJ2-1 TRBV5-1 NA CASSLGADNEQFF TGCGCCAGCAGCTTGGGGGCAGACAATGAGCAGTTCTTC
NA TRBJ2-7 TRBV6-5 NA CASSPPGVYEQYF TGTGCCAGCAGCCCCCCCGGAGTATACGAGCAGTACTTC
NA TRBJ2-3 TRBV7-8 NA CASSLGGGGYTQYF TGTGCCAGCAGCTTAGGTGGGGGGGGCTATACGCAGTATTTT
NA TRBJ1-6 TRBV28 few CASSFERFYNSPLHF TGTGCCAGCAGTTTTGAACGGTTCTATAATTCACCCCTCCACTTT
NA TRBJ1-6 TRBV19 NA CASSMRRGDSPLHF TGTGCCAGTAGTATGAGGAGGGGTGATTCACCCCTCCACTTT
NA TRBJ1-6 TRBV7-2 NA CASSLAAGQNSPLHF TGTGCCAGCAGCTTAGCGGCAGGACAAAATTCACCCCTCCACTTT
TRBD1 TRBJ2-7 TRBV19 NA CASSSGQGYEQYF TGTGCCAGTAGTTCTGGACAGGGTTACGAGCAGTACTTC
NA TRBJ2-7 TRBV5-1 few CASSLVGREQYF TGCGCCAGCAGCTTGGTGGGGCGCGAGCAGTACTTC
NA TRBJ1-5 TRBV5-1 few CASSLAQDQPQHF TGCGCCAGCAGCTTGGCCCAGGATCAGCCCCAGCATTTT
NA TRBJ1-1 TRBV2 NA CASSGNWNTEAFF TGTGCCAGCAGTGGAAACTGGAACACTGAAGCTTTCTTT
NA TRBJ2-5 TRBV5-6 NA CASSPAPTSRQTQYF TGTGCCAGCAGCCCCGCGCCGACTAGTAGGCAGACCCAGTACTTC
TRBD1 TRBJ1-2 TRBV29-1 NA CSAEDRGPWGNYGYTF TGCAGCGCCGAGGACAGGGGGCCTTGGGGAAACTATGGCTACACCTTC
TRBD1 TRBJ2-1 TRBV27 NA CASSHRTGATNEQFF TGTGCCAGCAGTCATAGGACAGGGGCAACCAATGAGCAGTTCTTC
TRBD2 TRBJ2-5 TRBV7-7 NA CASSRTSGGPQETQYF TGTGCTAGCAGTCGGACTAGCGGGGGGCCCCAAGAGACCCAGTACTTC
TRBD2 TRBJ2-7 TRBV7-2 NA CASSFTSGGAYEQYF TGTGCCAGCAGCTTCACTAGCGGGGGGGCCTACGAGCAGTACTTC
TRBD1 TRBJ2-7 TRBV29-1 once CSVGQGGSYEQYF TGCAGCGTAGGACAGGGTGGATCCTACGAGCAGTACTTC
NA TRBJ2-6 TRBV7-6 NA CASSRRALRQSGANVLTF TGTGCCAGCAGCCGGAGGGCACTTCGGCAATCTGGGGCCAACGTCCTGACTTTC
TRBD2 TRBJ2-7 TRBV27 NA CASSLTPGVAGYEQYF TGTGCCAGCAGTTTAACCCCGGGGGTAGCGGGGTACGAGCAGTACTTC
NA TRBJ2-2 TRBV7-9 NA CASSPSTTGELFF TGTGCCAGCAGCCCCTCGACTACCGGGGAGCTGTTTTTT
NA TRBJ2-7 TRBV27 NA CASRAPGEYEQYF TGTGCCAGCAGGGCCCCGGGGGAATACGAGCAGTACTTC
TRBD2 TRBJ2-3 TRBV5-1 NA CASRGGTTDTQYF TGCGCCAGCCGGGGGGGGACCACAGATACGCAGTATTTT
TRBD1 TRBJ2-2 TRBV6-1 NA CASIIGQGWTGELFF TGTGCCAGCATCATAGGACAGGGCTGGACCGGGGAGCTGTTTTTT
NA TRBJ1-6 TRBV4-3 NA CASSQGSSYNSPLHF TGCGCCAGCAGCCAAGGGAGCTCCTATAATTCACCCCTCCACTTT
NA TRBJ1-2 TRBV19 NA CASSQDILYGYTF TGTGCCAGTAGTCAGGACATCCTCTATGGCTACACCTTC